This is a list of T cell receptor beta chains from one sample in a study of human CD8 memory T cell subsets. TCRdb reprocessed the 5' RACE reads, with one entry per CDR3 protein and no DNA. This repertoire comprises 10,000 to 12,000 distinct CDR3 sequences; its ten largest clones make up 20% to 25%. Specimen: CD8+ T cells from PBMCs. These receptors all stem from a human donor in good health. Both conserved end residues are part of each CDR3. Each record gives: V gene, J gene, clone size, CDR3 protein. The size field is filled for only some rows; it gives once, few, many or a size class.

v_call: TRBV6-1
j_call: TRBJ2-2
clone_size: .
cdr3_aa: CASLGGANTGELFF

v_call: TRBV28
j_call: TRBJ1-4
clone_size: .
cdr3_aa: CASSQDQTGGGEKLFF

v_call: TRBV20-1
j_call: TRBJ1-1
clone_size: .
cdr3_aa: CSANRQGLMNTEAFF

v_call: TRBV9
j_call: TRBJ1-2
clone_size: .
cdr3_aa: CASSVGDIHGYTF

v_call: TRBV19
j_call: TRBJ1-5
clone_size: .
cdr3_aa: CASKRQGVLGQPQHF

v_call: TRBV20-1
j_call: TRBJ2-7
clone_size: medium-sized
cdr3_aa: CSGRDRGSYEQYF

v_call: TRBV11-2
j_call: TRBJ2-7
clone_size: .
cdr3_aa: CASSWTGTSGRRSYEQYF

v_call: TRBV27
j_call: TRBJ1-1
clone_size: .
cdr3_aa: CASRAGDLYTEAFF

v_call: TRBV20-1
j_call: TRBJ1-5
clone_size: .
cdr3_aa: CSARGLGQDKNQPQHF

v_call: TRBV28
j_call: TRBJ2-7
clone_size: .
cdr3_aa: CASSFGTSYDEQYF

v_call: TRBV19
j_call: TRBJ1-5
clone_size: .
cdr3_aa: CAGQPGGGNQPQHF

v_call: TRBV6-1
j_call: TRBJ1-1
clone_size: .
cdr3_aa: CASRHQGFNTEAFF

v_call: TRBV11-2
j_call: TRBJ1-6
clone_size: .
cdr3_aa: CASSLSVTASQHLHF

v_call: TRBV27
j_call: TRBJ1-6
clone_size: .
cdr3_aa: CASSLVPGQDNSPLHF

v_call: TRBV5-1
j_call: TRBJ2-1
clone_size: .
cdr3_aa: CASSFRTVNPSYNEQFF

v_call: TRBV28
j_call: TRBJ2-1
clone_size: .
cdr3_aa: CASRRLAGEIYNEQFF